This T cell receptor (beta chain) was sequenced for a study of control samples from healthy donors and cancer patients. TCRdb's copy holds only in-frame clones and misses some; the assay was immunoSEQ multiplex PCR. This table has 70,000 to 85,000 clones, around 80% appearing once. Sequenced: PBMCs. The TCR sequence derives from a man aged 60 to 75 with head and neck cancer.

The CDR3 loop reads CASSENGLSYEQYF. CDR3 DNA: TGTGCCAGCAGTGAAAACGGACTGTCCTACGAGCAGTACTTC. The chain joins TRBV25-1 to TRBJ2-7, with D possibly being TRBD2 (5 bases). CDR3 size: 14 residues. The germline V gene has CDR1 MGHDK and CDR2 SYGVNS. The V end lost 2 bases, the J end lost 1 base, and 9 bases lay between the germline ends.